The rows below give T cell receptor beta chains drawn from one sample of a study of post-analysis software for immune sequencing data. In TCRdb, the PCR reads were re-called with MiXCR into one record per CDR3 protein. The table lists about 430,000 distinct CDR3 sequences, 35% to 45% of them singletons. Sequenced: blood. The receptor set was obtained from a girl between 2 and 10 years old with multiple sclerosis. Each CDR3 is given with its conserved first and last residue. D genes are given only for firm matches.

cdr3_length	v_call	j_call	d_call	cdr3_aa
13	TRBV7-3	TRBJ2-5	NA	CASSSRVGETQYF
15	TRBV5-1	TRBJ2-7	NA	CASSTGTPSSYEQYF
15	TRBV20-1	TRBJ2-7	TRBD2	CSAIAAGGASYEQYF
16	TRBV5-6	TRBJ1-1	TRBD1	CASSPRTGNLNTEAFF
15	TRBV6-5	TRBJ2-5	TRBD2	CASSSTGRVQETQYF
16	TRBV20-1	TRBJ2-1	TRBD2	CSARPSAGGPYNEQFF
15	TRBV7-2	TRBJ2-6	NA	CASSLPNSGANVLTF
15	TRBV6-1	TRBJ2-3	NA	CASSETPTVTDTQYF
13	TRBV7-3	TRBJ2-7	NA	CASSSYTGYEQYF
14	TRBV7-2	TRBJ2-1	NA	CASSLLAFDNEQFF
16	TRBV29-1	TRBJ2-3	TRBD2	CSARGSLAGFADTQYF
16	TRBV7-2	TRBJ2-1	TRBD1	CASSRVTGLTYNEQFF
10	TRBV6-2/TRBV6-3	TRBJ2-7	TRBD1	CARKHRGQYF
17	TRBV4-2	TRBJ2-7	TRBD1	CASSPKSTGQGPPVQYF
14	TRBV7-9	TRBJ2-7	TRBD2	CASSLGSGDYEQYF
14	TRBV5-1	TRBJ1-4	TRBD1	CASSATGQGEKLFF
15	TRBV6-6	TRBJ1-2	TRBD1	CASSYAPDREIGYTF
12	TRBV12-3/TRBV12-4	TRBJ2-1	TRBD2	CASSFRGGEQFF
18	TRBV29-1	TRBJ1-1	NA	CSVEGGPGGYLMNTEAFF
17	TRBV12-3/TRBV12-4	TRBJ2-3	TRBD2	CASRFPFSGGQTDTQYF
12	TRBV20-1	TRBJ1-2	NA	CRARLGLTGYTF
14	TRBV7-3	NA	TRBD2	CASSSDSGRDEQYF
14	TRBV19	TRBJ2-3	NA	CASSIRSSLDTQYF
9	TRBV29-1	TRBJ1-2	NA	CSDDHGYTF
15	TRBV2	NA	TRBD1	CASSEGGQGSYEQYF
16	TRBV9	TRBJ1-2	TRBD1	CASSVGFRQGAAGYTF
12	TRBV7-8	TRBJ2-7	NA	CASSTPPTEQYF
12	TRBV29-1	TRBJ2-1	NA	CSVDGGGYEQFF
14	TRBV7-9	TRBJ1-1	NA	CASSSDFRNTEAFF
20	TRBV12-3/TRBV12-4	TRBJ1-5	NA	CASSLVMNVRGGGSNQPQHF
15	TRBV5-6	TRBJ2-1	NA	CASSLWTGVYNEQFF
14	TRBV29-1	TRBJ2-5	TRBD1	CSLFDRANQETQYF
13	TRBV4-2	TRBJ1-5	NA	CASSQGADQPQHF
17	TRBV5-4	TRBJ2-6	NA	CASSLISRGFGANVLTF
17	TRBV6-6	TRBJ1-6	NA	CASSRSQERSDNSPLHF
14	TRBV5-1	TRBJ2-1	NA	CASSLGLNYNEQFF
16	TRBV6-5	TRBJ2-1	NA	CASSPWMGGAHNEQFF
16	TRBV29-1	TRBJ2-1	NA	CSVGGSGTLASNEQFF
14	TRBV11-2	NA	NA	CASSSRGERETQYF
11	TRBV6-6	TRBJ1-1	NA	CASSYAREAFF
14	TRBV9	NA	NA	CASSVAQDYNEQYF
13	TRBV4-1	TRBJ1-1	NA	CASSRDWNTEAFF
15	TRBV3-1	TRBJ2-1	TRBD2	CASSQEAGPYNEQFF
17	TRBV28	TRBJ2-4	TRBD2	CASSLLAGVDPKNIQYF